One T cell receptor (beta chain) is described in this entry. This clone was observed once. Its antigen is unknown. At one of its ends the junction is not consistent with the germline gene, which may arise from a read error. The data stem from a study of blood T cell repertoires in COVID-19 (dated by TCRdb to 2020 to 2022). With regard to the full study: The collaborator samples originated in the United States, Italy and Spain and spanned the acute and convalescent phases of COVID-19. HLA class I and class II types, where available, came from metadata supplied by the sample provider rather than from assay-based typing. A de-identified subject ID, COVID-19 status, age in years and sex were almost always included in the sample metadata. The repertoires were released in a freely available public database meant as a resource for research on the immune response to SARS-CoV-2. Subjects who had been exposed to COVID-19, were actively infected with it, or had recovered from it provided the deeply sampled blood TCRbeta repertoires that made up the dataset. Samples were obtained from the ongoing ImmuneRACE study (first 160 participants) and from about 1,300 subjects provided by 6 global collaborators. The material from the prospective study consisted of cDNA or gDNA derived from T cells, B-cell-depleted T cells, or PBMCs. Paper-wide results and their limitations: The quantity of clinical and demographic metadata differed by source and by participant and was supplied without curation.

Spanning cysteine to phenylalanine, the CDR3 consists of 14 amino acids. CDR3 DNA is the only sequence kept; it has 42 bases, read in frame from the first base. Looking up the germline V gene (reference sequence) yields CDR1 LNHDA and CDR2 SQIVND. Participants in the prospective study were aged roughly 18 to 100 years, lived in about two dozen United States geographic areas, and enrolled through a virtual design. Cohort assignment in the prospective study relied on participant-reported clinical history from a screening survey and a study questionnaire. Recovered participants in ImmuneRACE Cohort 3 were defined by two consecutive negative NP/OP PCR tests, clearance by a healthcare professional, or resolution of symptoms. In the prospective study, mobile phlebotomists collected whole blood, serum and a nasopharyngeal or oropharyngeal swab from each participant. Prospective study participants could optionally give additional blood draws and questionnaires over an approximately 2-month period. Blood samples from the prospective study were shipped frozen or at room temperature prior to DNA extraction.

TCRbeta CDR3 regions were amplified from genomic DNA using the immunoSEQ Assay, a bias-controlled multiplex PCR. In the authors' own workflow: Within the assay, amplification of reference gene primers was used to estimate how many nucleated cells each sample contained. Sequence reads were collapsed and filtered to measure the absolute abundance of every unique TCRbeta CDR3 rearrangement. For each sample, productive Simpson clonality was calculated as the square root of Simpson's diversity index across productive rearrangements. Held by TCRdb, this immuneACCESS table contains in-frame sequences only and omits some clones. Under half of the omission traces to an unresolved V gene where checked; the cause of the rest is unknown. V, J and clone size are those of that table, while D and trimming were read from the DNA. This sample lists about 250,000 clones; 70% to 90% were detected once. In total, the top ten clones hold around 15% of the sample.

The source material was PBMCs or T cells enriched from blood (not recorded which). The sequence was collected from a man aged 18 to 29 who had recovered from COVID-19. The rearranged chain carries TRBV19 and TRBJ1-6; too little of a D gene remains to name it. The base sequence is TGTGCCAGTAGTTTGGGCTCCCATAATTCACCCCTCCACTTT. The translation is CASSLGSHNSPLHF.